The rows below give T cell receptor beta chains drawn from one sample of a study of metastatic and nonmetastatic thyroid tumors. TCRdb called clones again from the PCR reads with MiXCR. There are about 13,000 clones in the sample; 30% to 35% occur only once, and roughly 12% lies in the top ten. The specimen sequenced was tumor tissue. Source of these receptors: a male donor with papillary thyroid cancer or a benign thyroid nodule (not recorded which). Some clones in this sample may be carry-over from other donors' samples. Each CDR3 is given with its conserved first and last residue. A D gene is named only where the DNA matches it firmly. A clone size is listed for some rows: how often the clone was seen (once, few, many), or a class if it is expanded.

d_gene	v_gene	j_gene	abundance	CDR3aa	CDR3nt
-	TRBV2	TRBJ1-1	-	CASRQVMNTEAFF	TGTGCCAGCCGACAAGTTATGAACACTGAAGCTTTCTTT
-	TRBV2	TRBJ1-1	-	CASRVSRVEAFF	TGTGCCAGCAGGGTGTCCAGGGTTGAAGCTTTCTTT
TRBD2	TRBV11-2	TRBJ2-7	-	CASSVQAGGYEQYF	TGTGCCAGCAGCGTACAAGCGGGGGGGTACGAGCAGTACTTC
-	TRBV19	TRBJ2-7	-	CASSIAGRPYEQYF	TGTGCCAGTAGTATAGCGGGCCGTCCCTACGAGCAGTACTTC
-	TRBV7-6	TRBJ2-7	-	CASSSFAGAYEQYF	TGTGCCAGCAGCTCCTTCGCCGGGGCCTACGAGCAGTACTTC
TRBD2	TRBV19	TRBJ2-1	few	CASKPSGGSLNEQFF	TGTGCCAGTAAGCCCTCGGGGGGTTCTTTGAATGAGCAGTTCTTC
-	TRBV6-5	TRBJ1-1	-	CASSYSINTEAFF	TGTGCCAGCAGTTACTCGATAAACACTGAAGCTTTCTTT
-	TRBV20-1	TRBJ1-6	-	CSARYSGFGTPLHF	TGCAGTGCTAGATATTCCGGGTTTGGGACACCCCTCCACTTT
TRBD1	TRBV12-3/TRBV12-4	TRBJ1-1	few	CASSARTGVTEAFF	TGTGCCAGCAGTGCCCGGACAGGGGTTACTGAAGCTTTCTTT
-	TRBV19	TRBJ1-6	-	CASSIGGTAVVDSPLHF	TGTGCCAGTAGTATCGGGGGGACCGCCGTGGTGGATTCACCCCTCCACTTT
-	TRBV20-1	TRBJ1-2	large	CSARDPGRIYGYTF	TGCAGTGCTAGAGATCCGGGCAGGATATATGGCTACACCTTC
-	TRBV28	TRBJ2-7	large	CASQAGREQYF	TGTGCCAGCCAGGCAGGACGCGAGCAGTACTTC
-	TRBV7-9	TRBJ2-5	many	CASRTDLGETQYF	TGTGCCAGCAGAACGGATCTTGGGGAGACCCAGTACTTC
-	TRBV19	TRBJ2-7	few	CASGLLGEQYF	TGTGCCAGTGGATTACTGGGCGAGCAGTACTTC
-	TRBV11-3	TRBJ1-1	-	CASSQGWVNNEAFF	TGTGCCAGCAGCCAGGGTTGGGTGAACAATGAAGCTTTCTTT
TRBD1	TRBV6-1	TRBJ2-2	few	CASSGDRGITGELFF	TGTGCCAGCAGTGGGGACAGGGGGATCACCGGGGAGCTGTTTTTT
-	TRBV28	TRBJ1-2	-	CASSAGQSQVEGYTF	TGTGCCAGCAGTGCGGGACAATCCCAAGTGGAGGGCTACACCTTC
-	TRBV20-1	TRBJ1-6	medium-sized	CSAEGRPNSPLHF	TGCAGTGCGGAGGGGCGGCCCAATTCACCCCTCCACTTT
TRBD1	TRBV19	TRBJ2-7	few	CASSIDRGPYEQYF	TGTGCCAGTAGTATTGACAGGGGACCCTACGAGCAGTACTTC
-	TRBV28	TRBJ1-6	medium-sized	CASRGTQGTDNSPLHF	TGTGCCAGCAGAGGGACACAGGGTACGGATAATTCACCCCTCCACTTT
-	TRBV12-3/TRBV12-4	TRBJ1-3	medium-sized	CASTLLGGSGNTIYF	TGTGCCAGCACCCTTCTAGGGGGATCTGGAAACACTATATATTTT
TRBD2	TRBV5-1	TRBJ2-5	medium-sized	CASSLGRTSGQQETQYF	TGCGCCAGCAGCTTGGGTCGGACTAGCGGGCAACAAGAGACCCAGTACTTC
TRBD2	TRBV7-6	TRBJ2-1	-	CASSLRASGTHNEQFF	TGTGCCAGCAGCTTAAGGGCTAGCGGGACCCACAATGAGCAGTTCTTC
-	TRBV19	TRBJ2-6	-	CASRGLPSLRGANVLTF	TGTGCCAGTAGGGGACTCCCAAGTCTAAGGGGGGCCAACGTCCTGACTTTC
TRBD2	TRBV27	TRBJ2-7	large	CASSFREGRGYEQYF	TGTGCCAGCAGTTTTCGGGAGGGCCGAGGCTACGAGCAGTACTTC
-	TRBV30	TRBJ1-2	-	CAWRRMSNYGYTF	TGTGCCTGGAGAAGGATGTCGAACTATGGCTACACCTTC
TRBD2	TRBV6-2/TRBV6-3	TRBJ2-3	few	CASSYSPSGRGTQYF	TGTGCCAGCAGTTACTCACCTAGCGGGAGGGGTACGCAGTATTTT
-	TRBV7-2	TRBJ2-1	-	CASSRMRANEQFF	TGTGCCAGCAGTCGGATGCGGGCCAATGAGCAGTTCTTC
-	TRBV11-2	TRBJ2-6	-	CASSPRVSFSGANVLTF	TGTGCCAGCAGCCCCCGGGTCTCCTTCTCTGGGGCCAACGTCCTGACTTTC
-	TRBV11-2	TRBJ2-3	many	CASSFLPGEGTDTQYF	TGTGCCAGCAGCTTCCTCCCGGGAGAGGGCACAGATACGCAGTATTTT
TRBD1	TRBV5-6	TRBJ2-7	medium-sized	CASSLNRGHWFEQYF	TGTGCCAGCAGTTTAAACAGGGGGCACTGGTTCGAGCAGTACTTC
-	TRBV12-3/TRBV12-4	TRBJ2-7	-	CASSVGDFYEQYF	TGTGCCAGCAGCGTCGGAGACTTCTACGAGCAGTACTTC
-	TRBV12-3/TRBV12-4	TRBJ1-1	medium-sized	CASSRQGGAEAFF	TGTGCCAGCAGTCGCCAGGGAGGGGCTGAAGCTTTCTTT
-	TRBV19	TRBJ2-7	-	CASSDQGRSSYEQYF	TGTGCCAGTAGCGACCAAGGTCGTAGCTCCTACGAGCAGTACTTC
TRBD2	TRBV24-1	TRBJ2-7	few	CATSDGTRDEQYF	TGTGCCACCAGTGACGGGACTAGGGACGAGCAGTACTTC